This T cell receptor (beta chain) originates from a study of control samples from healthy donors and cancer patients. Germline assignment: CDR1 SGHTA and CDR2 FQGNSA. The CDR3 length is 14 residues. V lost 5 bases, J lost 6 bases, and 16 bases lay in between. TCRdb's copy holds only in-frame clones and misses some; the assay was immunoSEQ multiplex PCR. The sample yields 75,000 to 95,000 clones, 70% to 90% seen once. Sequenced: blood. This sequence joins TRBV7-2 and TRBJ1-1; tentative D call: TRBD1 (6 bases). This clonotype was obtained from a woman aged 50 to 65 in good health. The CDR3 is CASSSITGFPEAFF. The CDR3, as DNA: TGTGCCAGCAGCAGCATTACAGGGTTTCCTGAAGCTTTCTTT.